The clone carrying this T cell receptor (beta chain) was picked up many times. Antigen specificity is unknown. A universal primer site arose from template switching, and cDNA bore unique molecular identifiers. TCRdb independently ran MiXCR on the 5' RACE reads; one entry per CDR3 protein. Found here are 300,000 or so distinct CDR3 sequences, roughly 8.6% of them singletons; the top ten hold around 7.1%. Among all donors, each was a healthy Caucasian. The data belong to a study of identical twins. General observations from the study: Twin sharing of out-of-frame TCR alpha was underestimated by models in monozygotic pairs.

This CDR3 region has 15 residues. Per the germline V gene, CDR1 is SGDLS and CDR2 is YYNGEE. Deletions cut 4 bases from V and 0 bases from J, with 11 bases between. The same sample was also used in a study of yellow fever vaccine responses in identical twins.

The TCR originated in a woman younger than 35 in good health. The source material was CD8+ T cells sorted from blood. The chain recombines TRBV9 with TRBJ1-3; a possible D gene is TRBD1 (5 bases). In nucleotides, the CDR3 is TGTGCCAGCAGCTTAGGGGTAAGCTCTGGAAACACCATATATTTT. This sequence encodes CASSLGVSSGNTIYF.